Below, one T cell receptor (beta chain) is given with its context. What it binds is unknown. Profiling relied on immunoSEQ multiplex PCR, and the TCRdb table lists in-frame clones only, not all of them. The sample shows just over 60,000 clones, 80% to 95% of them seen only once. The source of the sample is a study of OX40 agonist ivuxolimab in advanced cancers. General study findings and limits: CD8+ T cells were the subset that, on average, had more expanded clones than CD4+.

Germline trimming cut 0 bases from V and 14 bases from J; bases unmatched to any gene: 6. Germline lookup yields CDR1 MNHEY and CDR2 SMNVEV (reference sequence). The CDR3 length is 13 residues. The receptor's source is an adult with an advanced solid tumor such as melanoma, head and neck, liver or kidney cancer. Sequencing was performed on CD4+ or CD8+ T cells sorted from blood, taken in a trial of the OX40 agonist ivuxolimab. This chain uses TRBV27 with TRBJ2-1; 8 bases map to TRBD1. CDR3 nucleotides: TGTGCCAGCAGTTTATCCCGGACAGGGCCGGAGTTCTTC. Translated: CASSLSRTGPEFF.